This T cell receptor (beta chain) emerged from a study of Tregs in tolerant kidney transplant recipients. Notes on the study in general: This study did not directly address biological reproducibility.

The CDR3 covers 13 residues. The germline V gene encodes CDR1 LNHDA and CDR2 SQIVND (reference sequence). The V end was cut by 3 bases, the J end by 3 bases, with 8 bases between. Profiling relied on immunoSEQ multiplex PCR, and the TCRdb table lists in-frame clones only, not all of them. Here the sample spans 60,000 or so clones, 65% to 85% being singletons. With respect to this clone: Its antigen is as yet unknown.

The chain couples TRBV19 to TRBJ1-2, with a weak D call TRBD1 (5 bases). The sequence derives from a human donor in good health. The material sequenced was CD4+ T cells from blood. The CDR3 region has the DNA TGTGCCAGTAGTATTCAGACAGACTATGGCTACACCTTC. Protein product: CASSIQTDYGYTF.